These T cell receptor beta chains were read from a single sample in a study of T cells in Graves' hyperthyroidism and ophthalmopathy. Each CDR3 protein gets one entry after TCRdb re-called the multiplex PCR reads with MiXCR. The sample holds a few hundred thousand distinct CDR3 sequences, about 14% seen once. The specimen was blood. Receptors were obtained from a man aged 25-40 years with Graves' hyperthyroidism that later progressed to Graves' ophthalmopathy. Each CDR3 is given with its conserved first and last residue. Fields, in order: CDR3 protein, CDR3 DNA, J gene, clone size, V gene, D gene. D genes are given only for firm matches. Size tells how often a clone was seen (once, few, many) or the class of an expanded clone, and some rows leave it out.

cdr3_aa: CASSFLNEKLFF; cdr3_nt: TGTGCCAGCAGTTTCCTTAATGAAAAACTGTTTTTT; j_call: TRBJ1-4; clone_size: -; v_call: TRBV12-3/TRBV12-4; d_call: -
cdr3_aa: CASSQDRALWGSPLHF; cdr3_nt: TGCGCCAGCAGCCAAGACAGAGCACTTTGGGGTTCACCCCTCCACTTT; j_call: TRBJ1-6; clone_size: -; v_call: TRBV4-1; d_call: -
cdr3_aa: CASSGQGETEAFF; cdr3_nt: TGCGCCAGCTCCGGACAGGGGGAGACTGAAGCTTTCTTT; j_call: TRBJ1-1; clone_size: -; v_call: TRBV10-2; d_call: TRBD1
cdr3_aa: CASSFRTSGAYNEQFF; cdr3_nt: TGTGCCAGCAGCTTCAGGACTAGCGGGGCGTACAATGAGCAGTTCTTC; j_call: TRBJ2-1; clone_size: many; v_call: TRBV11-2; d_call: TRBD2
cdr3_aa: CASSQGGRRQPQHF; cdr3_nt: TGTGCCAGCAGTCAGGGGGGCCGGAGGCAGCCCCAGCATTTT; j_call: TRBJ1-5; clone_size: many; v_call: TRBV12-3/TRBV12-4; d_call: TRBD1
cdr3_aa: CASSPRAGGDSNQPQHF; cdr3_nt: TGTGCCAGCTCACCACGCGCGGGGGGCGATAGCAATCAGCCCCAGCATTTT; j_call: TRBJ1-5; clone_size: few; v_call: TRBV18; d_call: -
cdr3_aa: CASSWRITEAFF; cdr3_nt: TGTGCCAGCAGCTGGAGGATAACTGAAGCTTTCTTT; j_call: TRBJ1-1; clone_size: few; v_call: TRBV5-6; d_call: -
cdr3_aa: CASSSTGSRMETQYF; cdr3_nt: TGTGCCAGCAGCTCTACAGGGTCGCGTATGGAGACCCAGTACTTC; j_call: TRBJ2-5; clone_size: -; v_call: TRBV7-9; d_call: -
cdr3_aa: CASSYSGLAGGPGTGELFF; cdr3_nt: TGTGCCAGCAGTTACTCAGGACTAGCGGGGGGGCCGGGCACCGGGGAGCTGTTTTTT; j_call: TRBJ2-2; clone_size: many; v_call: TRBV6-5; d_call: TRBD2
cdr3_aa: CASSYRMGGYTF; cdr3_nt: TGTGCCAGCAGTTACCGTATGGGTGGCTACACCTTC; j_call: TRBJ1-2; clone_size: many; v_call: TRBV6-6; d_call: -
cdr3_aa: CASSPWRGGNTEAFF; cdr3_nt: TGTGCCAGCTCACCATGGAGGGGCGGGAACACTGAAGCTTTCTTT; j_call: TRBJ1-1; clone_size: -; v_call: TRBV18; d_call: -
cdr3_aa: CASSKDRGPVETQYF; cdr3_nt: TGTGCCAGCAGCAAGGACAGGGGGCCGGTAGAGACCCAGTACTTC; j_call: TRBJ2-5; clone_size: many; v_call: TRBV7-9; d_call: TRBD1
cdr3_aa: CASSLTTLNEQFF; cdr3_nt: TGTGCCAGCAGCTTAACGACGCTCAATGAGCAGTTCTTC; j_call: TRBJ2-1; clone_size: many; v_call: TRBV7-9; d_call: -
cdr3_aa: CASSYQGPFHYGYTF; cdr3_nt: TGTGCCAGCAGTTATCAGGGTCCCTTTCACTATGGCTACACCTTC; j_call: TRBJ1-2; clone_size: many; v_call: TRBV6-1; d_call: -
cdr3_aa: CASSLGLYNEQFF; cdr3_nt: TGTGCCAGCAGCTTGGGACTTTACAATGAGCAGTTCTTC; j_call: TRBJ2-1; clone_size: many; v_call: TRBV27; d_call: -
cdr3_aa: CASSLGDAGSGAFF; cdr3_nt: TGCGCCAGCAGCTTGGGGGATGCGGGGAGTGGGGCTTTCTTT; j_call: TRBJ1-1; clone_size: many; v_call: TRBV5-1; d_call: -
cdr3_aa: CASTLNRGRNTEAFF; cdr3_nt: TGTGCCAGCACCCTTAATAGGGGGCGGAACACTGAAGCTTTCTTT; j_call: TRBJ1-1; clone_size: many; v_call: TRBV6-1; d_call: TRBD1
cdr3_aa: CSVGTSDYNEQFF; cdr3_nt: TGCAGCGTCGGGACTAGCGACTACAATGAGCAGTTCTTC; j_call: TRBJ2-1; clone_size: many; v_call: TRBV29-1; d_call: TRBD2
cdr3_aa: CAWSTVGTSYEQYF; cdr3_nt: TGTGCCTGGAGTACGGTAGGCACCTCCTACGAGCAGTACTTC; j_call: TRBJ2-7; clone_size: many; v_call: TRBV30; d_call: -
cdr3_aa: CATSDATQEAFF; cdr3_nt: TGTGCCACCAGTGATGCAACACAAGAAGCTTTCTTT; j_call: TRBJ1-1; clone_size: many; v_call: TRBV24-1; d_call: -
cdr3_aa: CATSRDAGDPTQTQYF; cdr3_nt: TGTGCCACCAGCAGAGATGCAGGGGACCCCACCCAGACCCAGTACTTC; j_call: TRBJ2-5; clone_size: -; v_call: TRBV15; d_call: -
cdr3_aa: CASSSGTGEVDIQYF; cdr3_nt: TGTGCCAGCAGCTCCGGGACAGGGGAAGTAGACATTCAGTACTTC; j_call: TRBJ2-4; clone_size: few; v_call: TRBV11-2; d_call: TRBD1
cdr3_aa: CASSLYSNQPQRF; cdr3_nt: TGCGCCAGCAGTTTATATAGCAATCAGCCCCAGCGTTTT; j_call: TRBJ1-5; clone_size: few; v_call: TRBV6-5; d_call: -
cdr3_aa: CSAPQGRNSPLHF; cdr3_nt: TGCAGTGCTCCGCAGGGGCGGAATTCACCCCTCCACTTT; j_call: TRBJ1-6; clone_size: many; v_call: TRBV20-1; d_call: -
cdr3_aa: CASSSGKGREQYF; cdr3_nt: TGCGCCAGCAGCTCCGGAAAGGGGCGCGAGCAGTACTTC; j_call: TRBJ2-7; clone_size: many; v_call: TRBV5-1; d_call: -
cdr3_aa: CASSSRDRRGYTF; cdr3_nt: TGCGCCAGCAGCTCCCGGGACAGGAGAGGCTACACCTTC; j_call: TRBJ1-2; clone_size: many; v_call: TRBV5-1; d_call: TRBD1
cdr3_aa: CSARDLGESTDTQYF; cdr3_nt: TGCAGTGCTAGAGATCTAGGGGAGAGCACAGATACGCAGTATTTT; j_call: TRBJ2-3; clone_size: many; v_call: TRBV20-1; d_call: -
cdr3_aa: CASSAITGTGYDTQYF; cdr3_nt: TGTGCCAGCAGCGCCATCACCGGGACAGGGTATGATACGCAGTATTTT; j_call: TRBJ2-3; clone_size: many; v_call: TRBV2; d_call: TRBD1